This T cell receptor (beta chain) was identified during a study of T cell responses to AZD1222 COVID-19 vaccine. Study details: Pooled together were second doses at about 4 or about 12 weeks. The study, taken as a whole, reports: Every sample of the repertoires postdated the peak T cell response. Donors were largely white British and mainly female; clonal diversity was possibly underestimated.

This clone was counted a few times. The antigen is undetermined. Using immunoSEQ multiplex PCR, the repertoire was profiled, and TCRdb retains in-frame clones only, with some absent. The sample includes about 130,000 clones, approximately 89% of them seen just once. Sequenced here: peripheral blood, sampled on day 0 of AZD1222 vaccination. This clonotype was obtained from an adult in good health.

The CDR3 bases are TGCAGCGTTGAGGGGTCGGGACAGGGAATTAACTATGGCTACACCTTC. This translates into CSVEGSGQGINYGYTF. The V gene is TRBV29-1, the J gene TRBJ1-2; TRBD1 agrees at 9 bases. This CDR3 contains 16 residues. With 3 bases clipped from V and 1 base from J, the junction kept 9 bases outside the gene matches. CDR1 is SQVTM, CDR2 ANQGSEA, per germline.